This TCR beta chain derives from a study of T cell repertoires in cytomegalovirus infection. Study-wide background: Recently identified HLA-C-restricted and well-studied HLA-B-restricted CMV epitopes were used. An indication of both CMV infection and matching HLA type came from public TCR beta signatures. Study results and caveats: Carriage of CMV together with the relevant HLA was identifiable through cumulative public TCR beta family frequency. The study found HLA-C-restricted CMV-specific TCR beta clonotypes dominating the ex vivo response.

TCRdb re-derived calls from the reads in MiXCR, one entry per CDR3 protein. The top ten hold roughly an eighth of the sample, which has about 900,000 distinct CDR3 sequences, about 33% seen once. This clonotype was counted a few times. The antigen is undetermined. This receptor was obtained from a human donor in good health (CMV status not recorded). Some clones in this sample may be carry-over from other donors' samples. Specimen: cultured CD8+ T cells from PBMCs, collected from culture after CMV antigen stimulation.

The CDR3 is CASSQEGAGVAGAMSYNEQFF. The CDR3 coding sequence is TGTGCCAGCAGCCAAGAGGGAGCGGGGGTAGCGGGGGCAATGTCCTACAATGAGCAGTTCTTC. The V gene is TRBV4-2, the J gene TRBJ2-1, with TRBD2 matching 9 bases. Germline CDR1 reads LGHNA; CDR2 reads YNFKEQ. This CDR3 contains 21 residues. Germline trimming cut 0 bases from V and 1 base from J; bases unmatched to any gene: 16.